This section outlines one T cell receptor (beta chain) sequence together with its context. Its cognate antigen is unknown. The data were taken from a study of cytomegalovirus exposure and HLA in healthy donors. Study-level results: Presence/absence analyses supposed approximately even sequencing depth among donors. A later analysis showed HLA-associated TCR beta chains outstripping equally common others in clonal expansion. It was only CMV serostatus that was available as immune exposure information. Most TCR sequences proved rare, with some public TCRs found in many donors.

Germline CDR1 and CDR2: KGHSH and LQKENI. This CDR3 region has 15 residues. V lost 4 bases and J lost 5, with 17 bases in between. PCR primers comprised 60 Vbeta and 13 Jbeta primers. Assay: immunoSEQ multiplex PCR; the TCRdb copy retains only in-frame clones and omits some. The sample has more than 140,000 clones; over 60% are singletons. Material for sequencing was PBMCs. V and J are TRBV18 and TRBJ2-5, with D perhaps matching TRBD1 (6 bases). This TCR was sampled from a woman under 40 in good health and CMV-seropositive. CDR3 amino acids: CASSRNSGDRETQYF. As DNA, the CDR3 is TGTGCCAGCTCACGAAATTCAGGGGATCGGGAGACCCAGTACTTC.